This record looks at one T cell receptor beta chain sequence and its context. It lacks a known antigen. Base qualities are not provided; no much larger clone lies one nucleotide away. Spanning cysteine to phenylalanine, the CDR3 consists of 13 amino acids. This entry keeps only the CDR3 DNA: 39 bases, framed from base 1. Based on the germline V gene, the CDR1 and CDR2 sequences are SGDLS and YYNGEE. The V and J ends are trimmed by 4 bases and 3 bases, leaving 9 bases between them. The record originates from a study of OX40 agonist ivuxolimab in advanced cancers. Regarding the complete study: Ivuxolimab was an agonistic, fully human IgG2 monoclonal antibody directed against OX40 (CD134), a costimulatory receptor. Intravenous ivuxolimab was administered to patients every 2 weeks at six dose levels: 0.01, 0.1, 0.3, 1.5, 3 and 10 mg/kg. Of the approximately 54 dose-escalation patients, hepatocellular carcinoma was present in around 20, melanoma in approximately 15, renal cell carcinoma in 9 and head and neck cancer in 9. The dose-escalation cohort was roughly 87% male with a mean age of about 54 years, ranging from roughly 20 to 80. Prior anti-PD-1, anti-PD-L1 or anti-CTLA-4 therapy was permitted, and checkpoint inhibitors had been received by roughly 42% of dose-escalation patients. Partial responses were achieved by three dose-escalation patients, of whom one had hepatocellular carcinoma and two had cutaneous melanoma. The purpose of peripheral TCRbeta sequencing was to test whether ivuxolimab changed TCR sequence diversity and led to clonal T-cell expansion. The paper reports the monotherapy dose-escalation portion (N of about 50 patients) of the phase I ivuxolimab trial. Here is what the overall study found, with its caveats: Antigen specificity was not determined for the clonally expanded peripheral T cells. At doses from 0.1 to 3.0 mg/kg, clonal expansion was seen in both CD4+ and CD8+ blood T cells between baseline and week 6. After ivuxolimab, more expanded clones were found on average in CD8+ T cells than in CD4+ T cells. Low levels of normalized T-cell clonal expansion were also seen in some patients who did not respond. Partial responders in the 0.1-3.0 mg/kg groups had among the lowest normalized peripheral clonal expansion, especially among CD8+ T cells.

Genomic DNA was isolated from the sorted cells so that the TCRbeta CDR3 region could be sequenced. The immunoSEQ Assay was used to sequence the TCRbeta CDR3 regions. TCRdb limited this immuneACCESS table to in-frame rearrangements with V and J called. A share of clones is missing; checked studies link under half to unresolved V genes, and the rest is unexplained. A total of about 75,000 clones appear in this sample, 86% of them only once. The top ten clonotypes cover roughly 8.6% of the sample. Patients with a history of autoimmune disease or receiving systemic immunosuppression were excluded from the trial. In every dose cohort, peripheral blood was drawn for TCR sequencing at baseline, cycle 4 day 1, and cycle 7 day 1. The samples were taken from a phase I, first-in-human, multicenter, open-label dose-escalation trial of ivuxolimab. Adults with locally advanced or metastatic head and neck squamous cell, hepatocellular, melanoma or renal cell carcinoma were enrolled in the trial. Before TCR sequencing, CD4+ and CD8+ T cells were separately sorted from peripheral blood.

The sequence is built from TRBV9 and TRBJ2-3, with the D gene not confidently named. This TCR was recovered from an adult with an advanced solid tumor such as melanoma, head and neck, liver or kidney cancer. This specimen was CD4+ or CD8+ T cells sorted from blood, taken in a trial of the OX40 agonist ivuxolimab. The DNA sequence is TGTGCCAGCAGCCGGATAGAGACAGATACGCAGTATTTT. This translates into CASSRIETDTQYF.